The source of this T cell receptor beta chain is a study of blood T cell repertoires in COVID-19. Study-level background: Acute and convalescent COVID-19 samples came from the United States, Italy and Spain.

The study recruited people aged about 18 to 89 years across approximately 25 US areas. Symptom resolution, clearance, or two negative PCRs marked donors in Cohort 3 as recovered. In the original analysis: Nucleated cell number was recorded as an estimate derived from reference gene primer amplification. The data were produced by immunoSEQ multiplex PCR, yet TCRdb's version contains in-frame clones alone and is incomplete. Clone size and V and J calls were adopted from that table, with D and trimming inferred from the DNA. The sample lists some 190,000 clones; 84% were seen once. Germline V gene data show CDR1 as SEHNR and CDR2 as FQNEAQ (reference sequence). V shed 5 bases and J 5 bases; nucleotides not matched to a gene: 10. The CDR3 length is 17 residues.

The J gene is TRBJ2-3, the V gene TRBV7-9, with TRBD2 matching 13 bases. The sequence derives from a woman aged 25 to 45 who had recovered from COVID-19. Sequenced material: PBMCs or T cells enriched from blood (not recorded which). The DNA for the CDR3 is TGTGCCAGCAGCCCATACGGACTAGCGGGAGTGGGAGATACGCAGTATTTT. This sequence encodes CASSPYGLAGVGDTQYF.